These 11 T cell receptor beta chains came from one sample sequenced in a study of post-analysis software for immune sequencing data. Study-wide results and caveats: In patients, TRBV5-6, TRBV5-1 and TRBV20-1 belonged to five TRBV segments found more frequently than in controls.

Unique molecular identifiers were present in the TCR beta cDNA libraries. Using its own MiXCR run on the PCR reads, TCRdb lists one record per CDR3 protein. The sample carries roughly 600,000 distinct CDR3 sequences, 44% recorded once. These receptors have no known antigen. The material sequenced was blood. The receptors come from a girl between 5 and 17 years old with multiple sclerosis.

Notes on this clonotype: One end of the junction fails to match germline, which may point to a read error. The chain uses TRBV12-3 or TRBV12-4 and TRBJ1-5, with 8 bases aligning to TRBD1. CDR3 size: 16 residues. The DNA for the CDR3 is TGTGCCAGCAGCCCCGACAGGGGCGCCACTAATCGGCCCCAGCATTTT. Translation gives CASSPDRGATNRPQHF.

The chain couples TRBV3-1 to TRBJ1-2; 7 nucleotides align to TRBD1. J lost 8 bases, V lost 4 bases, and 4 bases had no gene match. The CDR3 spans 12 residues. Looked up from germline, CDR1 is LGHDT and CDR2 is YNNKEL (reference sequence). The CDR3 region is CASSPGQWGYTF. Written as DNA, the CDR3 is TGTGCCAGCAGCCCGGGACAGTGGGGCTACACCTTC.

This clonotype came up once. V gene TRBV12-3 or TRBV12-4 combines with J gene TRBJ2-7; D is perhaps TRBD1 or TRBD2 (6 bases each). The CDR3 spans 13 residues. Deletions cut 4 bases from V and 7 bases from J, with 14 bases between. The CDR3 DNA is TGTGCCAGCAGTTCGGGGGCCGGGGGAGAGCAGTACTTC. It specifies CASSSGAGGEQYF.

This clonotype has only one observation. The chain recombines TRBV10-3 with TRBJ2-3; possible D gene TRBD1, 5 bases. The CDR3 length is 18 residues. Trimming stripped 6 bases from V and 4 bases from J, with 26 bases between. Germline V gives CDR1 ENHRY, CDR2 SYGVKD. As DNA, the CDR3 is TGTGCCATCAGCGAACAGACTGGCAGGGCTAGGGGCCCAGATACGCAGTATTTT. This gives the protein CAISEQTGRARGPDTQYF.

This chain connects TRBV5-1 to TRBJ1-1, with a possible D match to TRBD1 (6 bases). This CDR3 region has 16 residues. Looked up from germline, CDR1 is SGHRS and CDR2 is YFSETQ. Trimming left V 0 bases short and J 0 bases short, with 12 bases between. For the CDR3, the DNA is TGCGCCAGCAGCTTGGATGGATGGGGGCTGAACACTGAAGCTTTCTTT. This gives the protein CASSLDGWGLNTEAFF.

The V call is TRBV29-1, the J call TRBJ2-7; 9 bases align to TRBD1. V trimming: 6 bases; J trimming: 5 bases; junction bases outside the gene matches: 14. The CDR3 totals 15 residues. Germline V lookup: CDR1 SQVTM, CDR2 ANQGSEA. The CDR3 DNA reads TGCAGCGTCGCCCTGGAGGGGACAGGGCCCCACGAGCAGTACTTC. This codes for CSVALEGTGPHEQYF.

This clonotype was observed a few times. The genes are TRBV12-3 or TRBV12-4 and TRBJ2-5, with a weak D call TRBD1 (5 bases). This CDR3 comprises 18 residues. The V end lost 6 bases, the J end lost 2 bases, and 25 bases lay between the germline ends. The CDR3 nucleotides are TGTGCCAGCAGGCCACCGACAGAATCCCTACGGGTACAAGAGACCCAGTACTTC. Translating it yields CASRPPTESLRVQETQYF.

The genes are TRBV7-9 and TRBJ2-1, with 8 nucleotides matching TRBD2. This CDR3 has 14 residues. The J segment lost 8 bases and the V segment lost 7 bases, leaving 10 bases of the junction unmatched. Germline assignment: CDR1 SEHNR and CDR2 FQNEAQ (reference sequence). The CDR3 DNA is TGTGCCAGCACCCGTGGCGGGGGGTTGTATGAGCAGTTCTTC. It is translated as CASTRGGGLYEQFF.

The sample holds a few counts of this clonotype. CDR3 coding DNA: TGTGCCAGCAGCGACAGAGGGGCCTACGAGCAGTACTTC. Translating gives CASSDRGAYEQYF. The chain is built from TRBV7-2 and TRBJ2-7; D may correspond to TRBD1 or TRBD2 (5 bases each). The length of the CDR3 is 13 residues. Trimming pared 5 bases from V and 2 bases from J, leaving 10 bases between. Germline V gives CDR1 SGHTA, CDR2 FQGNSA.

The chain uses TRBV20-1 and TRBJ2-3; D unclear. The germline CDR1 and CDR2 sequences are DFQATT and SNEGSKA (reference sequence). This CDR3 has 15 amino acids. Trimming took off 7 bases at V and 3 bases at J, with 20 bases between the two ends. CDR3 amino acids: CSVEESAAKTDTQYF. The CDR3 nucleotides are TGCAGTGTCGAAGAAAGCGCAGCAAAGACAGATACGCAGTATTTT.

This clonotype was counted ten times or more. V and J are TRBV5-1 and TRBJ2-5; tentatively, D is TRBD1 (6 bases). The CDR3 spans 13 residues. Deletions cut 1 base from V and 5 bases from J, with 9 bases between. Germline V gene lookup returns CDR1 SGHRS and CDR2 YFSETQ. This CDR3 is CASSLSDRETQYF. The CDR3 DNA reads TGCGCCAGCAGCTTGTCAGACAGGGAGACCCAGTACTTC.